This TCR beta chain was profiled in a study of blood T cell repertoires in COVID-19. Overall study: T cells, B-cell-depleted T cells, or PBMCs supplied cDNA or gDNA.

TCRdb keeps only in-frame clones here, not all; method: immunoSEQ multiplex PCR. Of about 150,000 clones listed, around 90% are singletons. The CDR3 has 13 amino acids. Unmatched junction bases numbered 1, after V lost 2 bases and J lost 3 bases. Germline values: CDR1 KGHSH, CDR2 LQKENI. This chain connects TRBV18 to TRBJ2-7, with 7 positions matching TRBD2. This sequence was found in a woman between 55 and 75 years old with active or convalescent COVID-19. The sample comprised peripheral blood. The CDR3 sequence: CASSPGGGYEQYF. Written as DNA, the CDR3 is TGTGCCAGCTCACCAGGGGGGGGCTACGAGCAGTACTTC.